This entry describes one T cell receptor beta chain. This clonotype has a handful of counts. Its antigen specificity is not known. The sample holds no much larger clone one base away, and base qualities are not on file. This record comes from a study of molecular identifiers for immune sequencing clone quantification (dated by TCRdb to the late 2010s). About the investigation overall: For a replicate experiment, the RNA from either approximately 20,000 or 100,000 naive CD8 T cells was divided into five aliquots, and four of those aliquots went on to sequencing. The study was a methods study using CD8 T cells to benchmark molecular-identifier clustering-based TCR repertoire sequencing (MIDCIRS) and TCR RNA copy counting. The research as a whole found: When barcode sub-clustering was not used, chimeric consensus sequences inflated TCR diversity, with chimeras reaching as high as 47%. In CMV-specific effector cells, clones with more than 20 RNA copies contained over 97% of molecules, whereas in naive cells such clones contained under 1% of molecules. Spiked-in Jurkat TCR RNA (around nine copies' worth), which is not part of the donor repertoire, was contained in the naive libraries. Spiked-in Jurkat TCR RNA equal to a single cell's worth was reported to be detectable even within one million naive CD8 T cells. Modeling gave around 3.3 recovered TCR RNA copies per cell versus 8 to 10 by digital PCR, implying about 30% capture efficiency. Highly expanded clone sizes could be underestimated if identical TCR molecules share a barcode.

Libraries of naive CD8 T cells were built from anywhere between roughly 18,000 and 1,000,000 sorted cells, with 10%, 30% or 50% of the purified RNA used. Naive CD8 T cells were FACS-sorted as CD8+CD4-CCR7+CD45RA+ on a BD FACSAria II into RLT Plus buffer. To test detection sensitivity, Jurkat RNA equal to fewer than 13 TCR copies was added to samples of about 20,000-1,000,000 naive CD8 T cells. CD8 T cells were enriched using RosetteSep CD8+ T Cell Enrichment Cocktail and Ficoll-Paque, and the enriched cells then underwent ACK red cell lysis. Library preparation used PCR. Sequencing was carried out with a NextSeq 500. Bulk TCR libraries were prepared as previously described, using TCR primers listed in Table S5. Total RNA was purified with the Qiagen AllPrep DNA/RNA kit. Before analysis, reads from multiple sequencing runs of the same library were pooled. Per the source publication's procedure: Only reads with exact TCR constant sequence were kept, trimmed to 150 nt, and grouped by their 12-nt molecular barcodes. Reads in each barcode group were sub-clustered using a 15% Levenshtein threshold, and a quality-weighted consensus sequence was built for each RNA molecule. Non-functional sequences were discarded, and so were lower-count sequences lying one edit away from another sequence. Based on a fit of two negative binomial distributions, barcode sub-clusters having less than 20% of the maximum read count were discarded. The public reads were run again by TCRdb, first through fastp at Q25 and then through MiXCR, and only productive beta chains were kept. All rows with the same CDR3 protein become a single entry with the most common DNA and genes. Here the V and J calls rest on TCRdb's processing, not on the authors' analysis. Across this sample there are hundreds of thousands of distinct CDR3 sequences, with about 25% seen only once. The top ten clones comprise about 0.84% of the sample.

CDR1 and CDR2 were assigned from the germline V gene (reference sequence) as LNHNV and YYDKDF. There are 15 amino acids in the CDR3, from cysteine to phenylalanine inclusive. Here the CDR3 DNA is all that survives: 45 bases in frame from base 1. Ends trimmed: V by 4 bases, J by 13 bases; bases unmatched to a gene: 16. The sample was naive CD8+ T cells from blood, with Jurkat cell RNA spiked in. According to the study, the label for this sample's cell subset or site signals: FACS-sorted CD8+CD4-CCR7+CD45RA+ naive T cells. The chain is encoded by TRBV15 joined to TRBJ1-5, with 7 central nucleotides matching TRBD1. This TCR derives from a human donor in good health. Some libraries in this study had Jurkat cell RNA spiked in. The DNA sequence follows: TGTGCCACCAGCATTGGGACAGAGGGGAGGCTGATACAGCATTTT. This is translated as CATSIGTEGRLIQHF.